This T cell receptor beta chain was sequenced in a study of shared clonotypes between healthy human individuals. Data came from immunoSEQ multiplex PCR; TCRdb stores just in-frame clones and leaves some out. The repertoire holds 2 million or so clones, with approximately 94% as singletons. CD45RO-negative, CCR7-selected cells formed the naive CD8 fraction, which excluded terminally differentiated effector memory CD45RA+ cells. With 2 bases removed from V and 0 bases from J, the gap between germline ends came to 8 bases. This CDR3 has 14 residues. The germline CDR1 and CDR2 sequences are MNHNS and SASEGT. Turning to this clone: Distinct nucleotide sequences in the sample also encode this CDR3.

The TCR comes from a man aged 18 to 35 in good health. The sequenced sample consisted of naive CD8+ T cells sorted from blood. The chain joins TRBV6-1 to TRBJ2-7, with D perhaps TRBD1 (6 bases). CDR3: CASSETGSSYEQYF. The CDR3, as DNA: TGTGCCAGCAGTGAAACAGGGAGCTCCTACGAGCAGTACTTC.